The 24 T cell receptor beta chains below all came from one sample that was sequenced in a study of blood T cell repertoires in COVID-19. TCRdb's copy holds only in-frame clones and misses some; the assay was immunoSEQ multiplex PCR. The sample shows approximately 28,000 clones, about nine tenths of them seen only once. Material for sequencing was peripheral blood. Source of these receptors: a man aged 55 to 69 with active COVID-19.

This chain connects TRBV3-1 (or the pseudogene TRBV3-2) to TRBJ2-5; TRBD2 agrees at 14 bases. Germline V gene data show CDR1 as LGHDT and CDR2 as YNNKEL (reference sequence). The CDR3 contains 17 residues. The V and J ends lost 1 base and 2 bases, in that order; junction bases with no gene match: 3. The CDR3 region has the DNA TGTGCCAGCAGCCAAGTGGGACTAGCGGGGGCACAAGAGACCCAGTACTTC. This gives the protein CASSQVGLAGAQETQYF.

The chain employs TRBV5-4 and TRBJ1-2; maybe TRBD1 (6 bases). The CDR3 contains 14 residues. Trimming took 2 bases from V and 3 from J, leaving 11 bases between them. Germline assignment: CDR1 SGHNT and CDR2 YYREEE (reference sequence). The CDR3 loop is CASSFAGVDYGYTF. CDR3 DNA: TGTGCCAGCAGCTTCGCAGGGGTGGACTATGGCTACACCTTC.

This CDR3 is CASRAVGGGLYGYTF. DNA for the CDR3: TGTGCCAGCAGGGCCGTGGGGGGGGGCCTCTATGGCTACACCTTC. J is TRBJ1-2 and V is TRBV6-5, with D maybe TRBD1 (6 bases). The V gene's germline CDR1 is MNHEY and CDR2 SVGAGI. V was clipped by 6 bases and J by 4 bases, with 18 bases between them. The CDR3 covers 15 residues.

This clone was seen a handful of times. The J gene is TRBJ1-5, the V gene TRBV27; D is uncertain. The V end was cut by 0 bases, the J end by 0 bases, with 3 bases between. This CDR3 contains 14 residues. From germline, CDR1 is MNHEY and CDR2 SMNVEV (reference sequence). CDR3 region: CASSLSRSNQPQHF. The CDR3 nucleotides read TGTGCCAGCAGTTTATCTCGTAGCAATCAGCCCCAGCATTTT.

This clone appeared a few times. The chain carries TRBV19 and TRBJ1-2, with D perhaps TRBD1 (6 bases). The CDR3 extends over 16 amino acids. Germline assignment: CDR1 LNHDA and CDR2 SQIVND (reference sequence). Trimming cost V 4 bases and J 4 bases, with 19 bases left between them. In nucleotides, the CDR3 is TGTGCCAGTAGTAAGTCTTTCAGGGGATACGGCTATGGCTACACCTTC. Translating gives CASSKSFRGYGYGYTF.

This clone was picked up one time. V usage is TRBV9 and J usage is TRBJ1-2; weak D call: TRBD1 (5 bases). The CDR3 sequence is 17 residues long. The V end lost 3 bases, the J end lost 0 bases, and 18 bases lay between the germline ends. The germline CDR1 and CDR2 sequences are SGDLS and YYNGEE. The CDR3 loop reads CASSAPGGTPTNYGYTF. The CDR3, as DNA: TGTGCCAGCAGCGCTCCCGGGGGGACCCCCACTAACTATGGCTACACCTTC.

CDR3 in amino acids: CASSLLLGADFGEQYF. CDR3 in DNA: TGCGCCAGCAGCTTGCTTTTGGGGGCAGATTTTGGCGAGCAGTACTTC. The chain uses TRBV5-1 and TRBJ2-7; D possibly corresponds to TRBD1 (6 bases). The V and J ends lost 1 base and 6 bases respectively, with 20 bases between them. This CDR3 region has 16 residues. In germline, CDR1 is SGHRS, CDR2 YFSETQ.

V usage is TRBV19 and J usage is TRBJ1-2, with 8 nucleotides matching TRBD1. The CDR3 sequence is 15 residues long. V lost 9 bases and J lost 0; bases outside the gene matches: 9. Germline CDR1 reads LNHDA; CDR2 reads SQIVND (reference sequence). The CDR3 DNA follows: TGTGCCAGCAAGGACAGGGTTCAAGCTAACTATGGCTACACCTTC. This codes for CASKDRVQANYGYTF.

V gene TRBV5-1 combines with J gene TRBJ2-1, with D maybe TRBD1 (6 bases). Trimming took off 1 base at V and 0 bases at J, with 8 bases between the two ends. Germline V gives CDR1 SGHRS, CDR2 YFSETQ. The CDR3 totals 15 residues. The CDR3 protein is CASSLTGSSYNEQFF. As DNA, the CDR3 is TGCGCCAGCAGCTTGACAGGGAGCTCCTACAATGAGCAGTTCTTC.

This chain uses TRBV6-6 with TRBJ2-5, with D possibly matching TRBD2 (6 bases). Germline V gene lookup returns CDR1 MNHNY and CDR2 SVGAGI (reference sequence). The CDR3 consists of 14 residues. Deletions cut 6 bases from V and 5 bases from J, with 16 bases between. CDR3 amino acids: CASREGIGHETQYF. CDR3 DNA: TGTGCCAGCAGGGAGGGGATCGGGCACGAGACCCAGTACTTC.

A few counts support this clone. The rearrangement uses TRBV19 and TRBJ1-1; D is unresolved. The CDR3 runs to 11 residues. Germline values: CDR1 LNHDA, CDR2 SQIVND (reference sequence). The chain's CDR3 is CVVGGNTEAFF. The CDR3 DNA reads TGTGTAGTGGGAGGGAACACTGAAGCTTTCTTT.

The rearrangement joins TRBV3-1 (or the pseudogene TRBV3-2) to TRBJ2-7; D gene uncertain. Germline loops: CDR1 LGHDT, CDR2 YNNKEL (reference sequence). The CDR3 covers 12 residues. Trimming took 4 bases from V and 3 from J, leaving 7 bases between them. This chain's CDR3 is CASSPGFYEQYF. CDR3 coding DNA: TGTGCCAGCAGCCCCGGGTTCTACGAGCAGTACTTC.

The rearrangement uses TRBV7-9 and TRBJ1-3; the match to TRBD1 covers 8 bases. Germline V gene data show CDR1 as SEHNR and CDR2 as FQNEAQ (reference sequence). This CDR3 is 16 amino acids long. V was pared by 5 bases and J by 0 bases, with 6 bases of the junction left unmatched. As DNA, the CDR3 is TGTGCCAGCAGCGCGACAGGGGCGAGCTCTGGAAACACCATATATTTT. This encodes CASSATGASSGNTIYF.

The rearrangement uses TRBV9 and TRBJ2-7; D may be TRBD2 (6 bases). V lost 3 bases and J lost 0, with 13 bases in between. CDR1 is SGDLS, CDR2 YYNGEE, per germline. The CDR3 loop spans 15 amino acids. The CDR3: CASSGPGRDSYEQYF. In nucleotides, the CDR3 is TGTGCCAGCAGCGGCCCCGGGAGAGACTCCTACGAGCAGTACTTC.

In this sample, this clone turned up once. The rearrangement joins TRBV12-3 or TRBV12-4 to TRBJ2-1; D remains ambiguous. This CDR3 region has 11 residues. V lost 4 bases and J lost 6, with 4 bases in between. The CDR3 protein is CASSSGNEQFF. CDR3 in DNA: TGTGCCAGCAGTTCCGGCAATGAGCAGTTCTTC.

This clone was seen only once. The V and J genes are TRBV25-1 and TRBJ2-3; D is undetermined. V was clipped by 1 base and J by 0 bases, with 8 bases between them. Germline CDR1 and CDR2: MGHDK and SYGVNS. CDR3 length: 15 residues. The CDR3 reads CASSESQFSTDTQYF. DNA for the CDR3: TGTGCCAGCAGTGAATCACAGTTTAGCACAGATACGCAGTATTTT.

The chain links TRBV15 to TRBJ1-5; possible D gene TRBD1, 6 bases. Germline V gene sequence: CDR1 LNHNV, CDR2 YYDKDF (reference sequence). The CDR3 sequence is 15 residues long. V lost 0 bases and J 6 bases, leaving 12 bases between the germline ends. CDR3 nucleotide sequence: TGTGCCACCAGCAGAGACCGGGGGGCAGGTCAGCCCCAGCATTTT. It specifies CATSRDRGAGQPQHF.

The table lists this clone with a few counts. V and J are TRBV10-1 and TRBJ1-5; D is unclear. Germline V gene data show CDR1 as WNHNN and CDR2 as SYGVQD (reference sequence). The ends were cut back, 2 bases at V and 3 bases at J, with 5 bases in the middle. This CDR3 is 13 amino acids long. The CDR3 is CASSESLNQPQHF. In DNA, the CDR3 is TGCGCCAGCAGTGAGAGCCTCAATCAGCCCCAGCATTTT.

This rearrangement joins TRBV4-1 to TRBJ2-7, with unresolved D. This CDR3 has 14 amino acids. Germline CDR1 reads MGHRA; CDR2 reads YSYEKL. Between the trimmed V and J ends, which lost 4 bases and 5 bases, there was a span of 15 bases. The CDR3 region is CASSPQPAVHEQYF. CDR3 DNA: TGCGCCAGCAGCCCTCAGCCGGCGGTCCACGAGCAGTACTTC.

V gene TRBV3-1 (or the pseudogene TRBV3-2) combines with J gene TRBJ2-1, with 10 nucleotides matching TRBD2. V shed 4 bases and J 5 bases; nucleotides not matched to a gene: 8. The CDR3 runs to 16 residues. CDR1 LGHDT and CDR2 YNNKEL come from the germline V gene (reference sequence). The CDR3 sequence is CASSLIAGGVDNEQFF. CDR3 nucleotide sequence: TGTGCCAGCAGCCTCATAGCGGGGGGCGTGGACAATGAGCAGTTCTTC.

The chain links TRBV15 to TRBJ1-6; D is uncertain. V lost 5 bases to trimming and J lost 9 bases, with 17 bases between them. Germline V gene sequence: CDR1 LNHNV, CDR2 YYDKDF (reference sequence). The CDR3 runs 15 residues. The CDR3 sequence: CATSDGRATGSPLHF. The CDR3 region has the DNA TGTGCCACCAGCGACGGGAGGGCCACCGGTTCACCCCTCCACTTT. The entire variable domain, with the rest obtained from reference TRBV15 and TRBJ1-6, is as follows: DAMVIQNPRYQVTQFGKPVTLSCSQTLNHNVMYWYQQKSSQAPKLLFHYYDKDFNNEADTPDNFQSRRPNTSFCFLDIRSPGLGDTAMYLCATSDGRATGSPLHFGNGTRLTVT.

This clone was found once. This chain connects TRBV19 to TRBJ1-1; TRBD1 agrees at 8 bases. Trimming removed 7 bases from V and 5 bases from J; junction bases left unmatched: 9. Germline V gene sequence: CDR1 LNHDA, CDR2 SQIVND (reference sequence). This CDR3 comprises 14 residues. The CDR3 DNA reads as TGTGCCAGTAACAACGGACAGGGTGAGACTGAAGCTTTCTTT. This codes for CASNNGQGETEAFF.

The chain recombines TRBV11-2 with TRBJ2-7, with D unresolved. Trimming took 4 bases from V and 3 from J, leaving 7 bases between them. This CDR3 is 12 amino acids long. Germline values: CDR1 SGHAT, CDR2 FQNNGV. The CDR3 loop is CASSSRDYEQYF. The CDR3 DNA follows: TGTGCCAGCAGCTCCCGAGACTACGAGCAGTACTTC.

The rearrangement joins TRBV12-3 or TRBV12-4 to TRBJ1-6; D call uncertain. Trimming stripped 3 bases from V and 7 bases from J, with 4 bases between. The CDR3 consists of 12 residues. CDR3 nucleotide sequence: TGTGCCAGCAGTTTTGAGAATTCACCCCTCCACTTT. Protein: CASSFENSPLHF.